This is a list of T cell receptor beta chains from one sample in a study of cytomegalovirus exposure and HLA in healthy donors. This table comes from immunoSEQ multiplex PCR, and its TCRdb copy is limited to in-frame clones, with some not included. Of more than 150,000 clones detected, approximately 81% appear once; the ten largest clones hold around 0.41%. The specimen sequenced was PBMCs. All receptors derive from a boy aged 2-9 years in good health and CMV-seronegative. Both conserved end residues are part of each CDR3. Fields, in order: V gene, J gene, CDR3 protein.

V: TRBV7-9
J: TRBJ2-1
CDR3: CASSLDGTRGDEQFF

V: TRBV9
J: TRBJ1-5
CDR3: CASSVEPGPDQPQHF

V: TRBV15
J: TRBJ2-7
CDR3: CATSRDPREYEQYF

V: TRBV6-1
J: TRBJ2-3
CDR3: CASSDLAGVGDTQYF

V: TRBV7-8
J: TRBJ1-2
CDR3: CASSLGRQDYGYTF

V: TRBV7-6
J: TRBJ2-1
CDR3: CASSLAGGNNEQFF

V: TRBV11-2
J: TRBJ1-3
CDR3: CASSLISGNTIYF

V: TRBV4-1
J: TRBJ2-3
CDR3: CASSQDIDTQYF

V: TRBV6-1
J: TRBJ2-7
CDR3: CASSEWDRGAYEQYF

V: TRBV29-1
J: TRBJ1-4
CDR3: CSVGGGGDEKLFF

V: TRBV11-2
J: TRBJ2-1
CDR3: CASSLGVSGRDEQFF

V: TRBV28
J: TRBJ1-2
CDR3: CASSPGLGQGNGYTF

V: TRBV7-2
J: TRBJ2-1
CDR3: CASSSLAGADNEQFF

V: TRBV5-1
J: TRBJ2-2
CDR3: CASMARGNTGELFF

V: TRBV27
J: TRBJ1-2
CDR3: CASTDRVNGYTF

V: TRBV4-2
J: TRBJ2-1
CDR3: CASSPGTSVYNEQFF

V: TRBV7-9
J: TRBJ1-1
CDR3: CASSPGTGVWAEAFF

V: TRBV7-2
J: TRBJ2-7
CDR3: CASSLASPGSSKYEQYF

V: TRBV6-1
J: TRBJ2-3
CDR3: CASTPGRAGINTQYF

V: TRBV4-1
J: TRBJ2-1
CDR3: CASSHPSGSSYNEQFF

V: TRBV10-3
J: TRBJ1-2
CDR3: CAISESGEGGYTF

V: TRBV12-5
J: TRBJ1-5
CDR3: CASGNYSNQPQHF

V: TRBV4-2
J: TRBJ1-2
CDR3: CASSQVPARGQGYGYTF

V: TRBV7-6
J: TRBJ2-1
CDR3: CASSLDGTSGRKDEQFF

V: TRBV7-9
J: TRBJ2-2
CDR3: CASSYLTGELFF

V: TRBV28
J: TRBJ1-2
CDR3: CASSSGGESYGYTF

V: TRBV5-1
J: TRBJ1-4
CDR3: CASSLYGDNEKLFF

V: TRBV7-6
J: TRBJ2-2
CDR3: CASSLYGGPTGELFF

V: TRBV5-1
J: TRBJ2-7
CDR3: CASSLASGSYEQYF

V: TRBV6-1
J: TRBJ1-2
CDR3: CASSGLNFGGYTF

V: TRBV30
J: TRBJ1-3
CDR3: CAWSGETGSGNTIYF

V: TRBV30
J: TRBJ1-1
CDR3: CAWSEGRGNTEAFF

V: TRBV27
J: TRBJ2-1
CDR3: CASSQQSSYNEQFF

V: TRBV10-2
J: TRBJ2-7
CDR3: CASSWGGGKYEQYF

V: TRBV27
J: TRBJ2-7
CDR3: CASSLSGPLGEQYF

V: TRBV2
J: TRBJ2-5
CDR3: CASRRPGTGTQETQYF

V: TRBV19
J: TRBJ1-4
CDR3: CASTPTLPGGGEKLFF

V: TRBV4-1
J: TRBJ2-3
CDR3: CASSQVGSGSSDTQYF

V: TRBV11-2
J: TRBJ2-7
CDR3: CASSLDIVTGPEYEQYF

V: TRBV6-1
J: TRBJ2-3
CDR3: CASSEGAGGPSTDTQYF

V: TRBV10-1
J: TRBJ2-1
CDR3: CASSEFRVSSYNEQFF

V: TRBV7-2
J: TRBJ2-3
CDR3: CASSQVFERELDTQYF

V: TRBV10-2
J: TRBJ1-5
CDR3: CASSESRAGGNQPQHF

V: TRBV5-1
J: TRBJ2-5
CDR3: CASSLRSGAPQETQYF

V: TRBV2
J: TRBJ2-2
CDR3: CASSVAGSGNTGELFF

V: TRBV7-9
J: TRBJ1-2
CDR3: CASSPIPPGTNYGYTF

V: TRBV27
J: TRBJ2-1
CDR3: CASRITSGRNEQFF